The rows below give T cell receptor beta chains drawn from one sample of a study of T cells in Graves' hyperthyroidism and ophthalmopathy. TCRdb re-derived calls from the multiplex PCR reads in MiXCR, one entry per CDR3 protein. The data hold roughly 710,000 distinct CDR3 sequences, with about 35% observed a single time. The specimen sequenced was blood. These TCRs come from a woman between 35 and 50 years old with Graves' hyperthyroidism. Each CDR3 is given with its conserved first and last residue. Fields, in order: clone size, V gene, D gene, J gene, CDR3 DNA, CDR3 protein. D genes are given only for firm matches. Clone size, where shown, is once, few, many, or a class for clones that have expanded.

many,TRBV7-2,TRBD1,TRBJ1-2,TGTGCCAGCACCGACAGGGGGCCTTGGGGTGGCTACACCTTC,CASTDRGPWGGYTF
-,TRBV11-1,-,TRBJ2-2,TGTGCCAGCAGCCGCATCCAGACAGCCACCGGGGAGCTGTTTTTT,CASSRIQTATGELFF
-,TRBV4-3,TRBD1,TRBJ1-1,TGCGCCAGCAGCCAAGTGGGGACAGGTCCCCACGAAGCTTTCTTT,CASSQVGTGPHEAFF
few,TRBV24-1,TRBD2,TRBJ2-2,TGTGCCACCAGTGAACCGGGACTAGGGCCCGGGGAGCTGTTTTTT,CATSEPGLGPGELFF
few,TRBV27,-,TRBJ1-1,TGTGCCAGCAGTTGGCAAAGGAACACTGAAGCTTTCTTT,CASSWQRNTEAFF
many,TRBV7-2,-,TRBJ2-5,TGTGCCAGCAGCTTAGATGAAGTCCAGTACTTC,CASSLDEVQYF
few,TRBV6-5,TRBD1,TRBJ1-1,TGTGCCAGCAACCGACAGGGAGGGAACACTGAAGCTTTCTTT,CASNRQGGNTEAFF
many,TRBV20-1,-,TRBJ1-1,TGCAGTGCTAGAGTCTCCGCGGTCACTGAAGCTTTCTTT,CSARVSAVTEAFF
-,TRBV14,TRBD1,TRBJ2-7,TGTGCCAGCAGCATCACAGGGGGCCTTGTCGTGGACTACGAGCAGTACTTC,CASSITGGLVVDYEQYF
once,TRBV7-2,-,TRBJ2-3,TGTGCCAGCAGCCTAACCGAGACAGGGCAGTATTTT,CASSLTETGQYF
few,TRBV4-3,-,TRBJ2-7,TGCGCCAGCAGCCAAGGGATTACAGGTTTAACCTACGAGCAGTACTTC,CASSQGITGLTYEQYF
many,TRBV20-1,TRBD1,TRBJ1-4,TGCAGTGCTGGAAGGACAGGGGAAAAACTGTTTTTT,CSAGRTGEKLFF
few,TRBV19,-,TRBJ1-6,TGTGCCAGTAGCTCGCCGACAGAGTCAAGGAATTCACCCCTCCACTTT,CASSSPTESRNSPLHF
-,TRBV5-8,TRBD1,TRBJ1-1,TGTGCCGGCAGCCTGGCCTCGACAGGGAGATATACTGAAGCTTTCTTT,CAGSLASTGRYTEAFF
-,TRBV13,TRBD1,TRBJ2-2,TGTGCCAGCAGCTCATGGGGGGGACAGGGATCCTTCAGCGGGGAGCTGTTTTTT,CASSSWGGQGSFSGELFF
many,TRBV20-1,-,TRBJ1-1,TGCAGTGCTAGTAAAACTGAAGCTTTCTTT,CSASKTEAFF
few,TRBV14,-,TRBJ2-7,TGTGCCAGCAGCGTTACCGCCTACGAGCAGTACTTC,CASSVTAYEQYF
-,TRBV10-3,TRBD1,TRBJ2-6,TGTGCCATTTCGGACAGGGGGGTCAACGTCCTGACTTTC,CAISDRGVNVLTF
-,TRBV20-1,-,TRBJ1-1,TGCAGTGCTAGAGATCCAACAGGGCCGGGAACTGAAGCTTTCTTT,CSARDPTGPGTEAFF
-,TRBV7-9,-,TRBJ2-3,TGTGCCAGCAGCTTCGGTCTTCAGGGAGCAGATACGCAGTATTTT,CASSFGLQGADTQYF
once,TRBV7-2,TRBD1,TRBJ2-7,TGTGCCAGCAGCTTAGCTAGGACAGGCTTCTACGAGCAGTACTTC,CASSLARTGFYEQYF
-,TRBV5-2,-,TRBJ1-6,TGTGCCAGCAACGTCTCGGGACAAGGAGCTTCACCCCTCCACTTT,CASNVSGQGASPLHF
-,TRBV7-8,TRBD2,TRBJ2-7,TGTGCCAGCAGCTTAGGTCTAGCGGGAGGAGAGCAGTACTTC,CASSLGLAGGEQYF
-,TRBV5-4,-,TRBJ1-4,TGTGCCAGCAGCTGGGATGCAACTAATGAAAAACTGTTTTTT,CASSWDATNEKLFF
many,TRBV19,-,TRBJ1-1,TGTGCCAGTAGTCCTACCGCGGACAGGAACACTGAAGCTTTCTTT,CASSPTADRNTEAFF
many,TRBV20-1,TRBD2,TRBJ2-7,TGCAGTGCTAGAGGACTAGCCGGGGAGCAGTACTTC,CSARGLAGEQYF
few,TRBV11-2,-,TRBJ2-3,TGTGCCAGCAGCTTCAGTTCTCCAGATACGCAGTATTTT,CASSFSSPDTQYF
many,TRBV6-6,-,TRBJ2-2,TGTGCCAGCACTCTCGGAGCGGCCAACACCGGGGAGCTGTTTTTT,CASTLGAANTGELFF
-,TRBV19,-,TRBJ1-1,TGTGCCTCGACCCGGGGGGCTGACGGCACTGAAGCTTTCTTT,CASTRGADGTEAFF
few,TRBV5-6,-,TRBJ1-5,TGTGCCAGGTGCGCAGGCGGGCCAGAACTTAATCAGCCCCAGCATTTT,CARCAGGPELNQPQHF
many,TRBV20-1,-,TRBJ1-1,TGCAGTGCTAGAGGGGACGCCTTTATGAACACTGAAGCTTTCTTT,CSARGDAFMNTEAFF
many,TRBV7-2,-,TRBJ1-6,TGTGCCAGCAGCTTAGTAGCAAGGGGCGATAATTCACCCCTCCACTTT,CASSLVARGDNSPLHF
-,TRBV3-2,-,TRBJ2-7,TGTGCCAGCAGCCAAGAATACCGACATACGTACGCGCAGTACTTC,CASSQEYRHTYAQYF
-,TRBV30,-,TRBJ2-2,TGTGCCTGGACGGGACGGACGAACACCGGGGAGCTGTTTTTT,CAWTGRTNTGELFF
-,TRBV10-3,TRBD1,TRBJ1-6,TGTGCCATCACCGAAGGACAGGGGGACAATTCACCCCTCCACTTT,CAITEGQGDNSPLHF
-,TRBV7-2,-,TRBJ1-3,TGTGCCAGCAGCTTCCAGGGAGCTGGAAGCACCATATATTTT,CASSFQGAGSTIYF
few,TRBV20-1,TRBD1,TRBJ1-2,TGCAGTGCTAGAGCGGCGGGGAGGCAGGGGGTTCAGTATGGCTACACCTTC,CSARAAGRQGVQYGYTF
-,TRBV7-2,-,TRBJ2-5,TGTGCCAGCAGCTTGGGACATAGCCAAGAGACCCAGTACTTC,CASSLGHSQETQYF
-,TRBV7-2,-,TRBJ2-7,TGCGCCAGCAGCCAAGAAGGCTACCCGGCCTACGGGCAGTACTTC,CASSQEGYPAYGQYF
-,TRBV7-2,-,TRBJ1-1,TGTGCCAGCAGCCACCGGGACCGCCACACTGAAGCTTTCTTT,CASSHRDRHTEAFF
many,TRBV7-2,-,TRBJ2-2,TGTGCCAGCAGCACTCGGAACAGCCACACCGGGGAGCTGTTTTTT,CASSTRNSHTGELFF
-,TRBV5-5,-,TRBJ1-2,TGCGCCAGCAGCCAAAAAGGGCAGGTTCGGTATGGCTACACCTTC,CASSQKGQVRYGYTF
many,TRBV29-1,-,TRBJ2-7,TGCAGCGTTGAGTCCGGGACGTTGAGCGAGCAGTACTTC,CSVESGTLSEQYF
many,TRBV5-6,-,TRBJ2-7,TGTGCCAGCCAAGGAGCAGGGGAGGCCTACGAGCAGTACTTC,CASQGAGEAYEQYF
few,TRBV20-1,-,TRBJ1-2,TGCAGTGCTAGATGGCAGATTACTAACTATGGCTACACCTTC,CSARWQITNYGYTF
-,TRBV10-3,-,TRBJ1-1,TGTGCCAGCAGTTACTCGGACAGTAGAGAAGCTTTCTTT,CASSYSDSREAFF
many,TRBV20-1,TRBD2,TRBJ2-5,TGCAGTGCGAGGACCCTGCGGGAGGGTCGAGAGACCCAGTACTTC,CSARTLREGRETQYF